This is a list of T cell receptor beta chains from one sample in a study of response to subunit inactivated influenza vaccine. From the RT-PCR reads, TCRdb called clonotypes with MiXCR, one entry per CDR3 protein. This table holds approximately 730,000 distinct CDR3 sequences, approximately 13% found once. The specimen was PBMCs from blood, collected 14 to 15 days before vaccination. Source of these receptors: a man aged 45-65 years who received an inactivated influenza vaccine. The CDR3 runs from the conserved cysteine through the conserved F or W. A D gene is named only where the DNA matches it firmly. Size values are once, few and many counts, or a class for expanded clones, and some rows have none.

J,D,size,V,DNA,CDR3
TRBJ2-2,NA,few,TRBV14,TGTGCCAGCAGCCCAATACCGGGGACCGATAACACCGGGGAGCTGTTTTTT,CASSPIPGTDNTGELFF
TRBJ2-3,NA,NA,TRBV12-3/TRBV12-4,TGTGCCAGCAGTGCTGCGGCACCCCGGCCAGATACGCAGTATTTT,CASSAAAPRPDTQYF
TRBJ2-7,NA,few,TRBV6-6,TGTGCCAGCAGTTACGCAGGGTCGGAGCAGTACTTC,CASSYAGSEQYF
TRBJ2-4,NA,few,TRBV28,TGTGCCAGCAGTCCCTTGACTGTCCTAGCCAAAAACATTCAGTACTTC,CASSPLTVLAKNIQYF
TRBJ2-1,TRBD1,NA,TRBV7-2,TGTGCCAGCACCCCACAGGGGGCAGAACAGTTCTTC,CASTPQGAEQFF
TRBJ2-5,TRBD1,NA,TRBV10-3,TGTGCCATCAGGGGGTCGACAGGGACAGGGAGAGAGACCCAGTACTTC,CAIRGSTGTGRETQYF
TRBJ1-4,TRBD1,few,TRBV20-1,TGCAGTGCTTTCGACACGGGACAGGCTGAAAAACTGTTTTTT,CSAFDTGQAEKLFF
TRBJ1-1,TRBD1,NA,TRBV20-1,TGCTGTGCTAGATCTATCGACAGGGAGCTCATGAACACTGAAGCTTTCTTT,CCARSIDRELMNTEAFF
TRBJ2-7,NA,few,TRBV28,TGTGCCAGCAGCTTGGACCCAGAAGCAATCTACGAGCAGTACTTC,CASSLDPEAIYEQYF
TRBJ2-1,TRBD2,few,TRBV29-1,TGCAGCGTACAGAACCTAGCGGGCCGAAACAATGAGCAGTTCTTC,CSVQNLAGRNNEQFF
TRBJ1-2,NA,NA,TRBV27,TGTGCCAGCAGTTTATCAGGAACCCTCTATGGCTACACCTTC,CASSLSGTLYGYTF
TRBJ1-1,NA,NA,TRBV4-3,TGCGCCAGCAGCCAAGAGGGACCGTACTTGAACACTGAAGCTTTCTTT,CASSQEGPYLNTEAFF
TRBJ2-1,TRBD1,NA,TRBV6-5,TGTGCCAGCAGTTACAATAGGGGGCTTTCTTACAATGAGCAGTTCTTC,CASSYNRGLSYNEQFF
TRBJ2-5,NA,NA,TRBV5-1,TGCGCCAGCAGCTTGAGTCCCAAAGAGACCCAGTACTTC,CASSLSPKETQYF
TRBJ2-1,NA,NA,TRBV11-2,TGTGCCAGCAGCTTAGTCTCCGGGGCCGGGCGGGACCCCTACAATGAGCAGTTCTTC,CASSLVSGAGRDPYNEQFF
TRBJ1-4,NA,many,TRBV20-1,TGCAGTGCTAGAGACCAGTTTAATGAAAAACTGTTTTTT,CSARDQFNEKLFF
TRBJ1-5,TRBD1,NA,TRBV10-3,TGTGCCATCAGTGAGCCGGGACAGGGGGATCAGCCCCAGCATTTT,CAISEPGQGDQPQHF
TRBJ1-6,NA,few,TRBV5-1,TGCGCCAGCAGCCCCTCGGGAACCGGCTCGAATTCACCCCTCCACTTT,CASSPSGTGSNSPLHF
TRBJ1-2,NA,many,TRBV29-1,TGCAGCGTCCAGGACCTCTATGGCTACACCTTC,CSVQDLYGYTF
TRBJ2-7,NA,many,TRBV11-2,TGTGCCAGCAGCTCCGGGGCCTTCTACGAGCAGTACTTC,CASSSGAFYEQYF
TRBJ2-2,NA,few,TRBV6-5,TGTGCCAGCAGTTACTCGATGGCGGGACAGAACACCGGGGAGCTGTTTTTT,CASSYSMAGQNTGELFF
TRBJ2-1,NA,NA,TRBV7-8,TGTGCCAGCACCAAGACGACAGGTTACAATGAGCAGTTCTTC,CASTKTTGYNEQFF
TRBJ2-3,NA,NA,TRBV7-9,TGTGCCAGCAGCTCCGGGGGAGCGGGTCTATATACGCAGTATTTT,CASSSGGAGLYTQYF
TRBJ2-1,TRBD1,NA,TRBV20-1,TGCAGTGCTACAGGACCCCGGGACAGCTACAATGAGCAGTTCTTC,CSATGPRDSYNEQFF
TRBJ2-1,TRBD2,many,TRBV12-3/TRBV12-4,TGTGCCAGCCAGCGGGAGGCTTACAATGAGCAGTTCTTC,CASQREAYNEQFF
TRBJ2-1,NA,few,TRBV20-1,TGCAGTGCTAGAGAGGGCAGCTACAATGAGCAGTTCTTC,CSAREGSYNEQFF
TRBJ2-1,TRBD2,few,TRBV20-1,TGCAGTGCTCCAGCCTCCGGCGGGAGGGCCTACAATGAGCAGTTCTTC,CSAPASGGRAYNEQFF
TRBJ2-1,NA,few,TRBV21-1,TGTGCCAGCAGCAAAGATAGAGTTGGACGCTTTTCGGATGGTAATGAGCAGTTCTTC,CASSKDRVGRFSDGNEQFF
TRBJ2-7,TRBD1,few,TRBV27,TGTGCCAGCAGTTTAGGGACAGAACATTCCTACGAGCAGTACTTC,CASSLGTEHSYEQYF
TRBJ2-5,TRBD2,NA,TRBV10-3,TGTGCCATCAGTGAGTCCGAAACTAGCGGGAGGGGCGAGACCCAGTACTTC,CAISESETSGRGETQYF
TRBJ2-3,TRBD2,NA,TRBV29-1,TGCAGCGTTGGCCGACTAGCGGGAGGGCCGGATACGCAGTATTTT,CSVGRLAGGPDTQYF
TRBJ1-1,NA,few,TRBV12-3/TRBV12-4,TGTGCCAGCAGGATAGACAGGTCGAACACTGAAGCTTTCTTT,CASRIDRSNTEAFF